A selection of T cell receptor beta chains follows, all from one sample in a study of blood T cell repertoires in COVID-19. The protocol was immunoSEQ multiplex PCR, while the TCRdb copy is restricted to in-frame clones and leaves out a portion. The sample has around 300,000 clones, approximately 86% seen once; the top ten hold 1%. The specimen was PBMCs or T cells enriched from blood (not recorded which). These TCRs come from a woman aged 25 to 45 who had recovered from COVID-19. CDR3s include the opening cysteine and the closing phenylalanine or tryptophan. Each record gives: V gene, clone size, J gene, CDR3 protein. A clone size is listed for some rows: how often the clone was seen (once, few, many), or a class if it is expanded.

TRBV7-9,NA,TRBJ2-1,CASSKAGFSYNEQFF
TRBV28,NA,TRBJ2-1,CASLPPGGLDEQFF
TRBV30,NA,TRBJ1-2,CAWARGSINPDYGYTF
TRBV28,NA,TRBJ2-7,CASRETLLSGRRYEQYF
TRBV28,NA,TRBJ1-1,CASRPSRGFSEAFF
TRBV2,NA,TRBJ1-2,CASSPFSGYTF
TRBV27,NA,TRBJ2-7,CASLRTSGESSYEQYF
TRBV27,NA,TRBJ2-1,CASSPSPGTGVNEQFF
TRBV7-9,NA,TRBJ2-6,CASSRGGGAWIGANVLTF
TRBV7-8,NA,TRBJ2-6,CASSLSGEANVLTF
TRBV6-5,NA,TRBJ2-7,CASSSSTPGQRYEQYF
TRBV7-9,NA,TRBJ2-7,CASSSDRASEQYF
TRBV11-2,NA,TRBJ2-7,CASNREGMFEQYF
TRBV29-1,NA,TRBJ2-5,CSVEDETFGETQYF
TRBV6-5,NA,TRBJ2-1,CASSSQRGGANEQFF
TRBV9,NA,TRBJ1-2,CASRTGTGAHYGYTF
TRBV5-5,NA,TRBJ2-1,CASSRREGSSYNEQFF
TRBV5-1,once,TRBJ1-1,CASSLEGRTSAAFF
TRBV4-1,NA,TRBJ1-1,CASSWRPTPTGVTEAFF
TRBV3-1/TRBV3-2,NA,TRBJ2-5,CASSQGTGGDGLEETQYF
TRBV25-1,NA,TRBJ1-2,CASSVHRGYGYTF
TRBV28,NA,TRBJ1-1,CASSSAMGREGGKAFF
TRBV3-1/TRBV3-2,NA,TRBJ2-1,CASSFSGTSWFF
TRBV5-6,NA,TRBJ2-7,CASRLGIGQGFDEQYF
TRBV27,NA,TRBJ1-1,CASQARNTEAFF
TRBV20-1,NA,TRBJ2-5,CSASRTVQETQYF
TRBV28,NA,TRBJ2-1,CASSLGPAAEQFF
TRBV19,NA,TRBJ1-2,CASSARFGSGQTNYGYTF
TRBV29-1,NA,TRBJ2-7,CSVEGAPSSSEQYF
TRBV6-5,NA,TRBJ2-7,CASSSRGYEQYF
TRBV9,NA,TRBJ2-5,CASSTLGGRAAETQYF
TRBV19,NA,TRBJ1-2,CASSARGQPQYGYTF
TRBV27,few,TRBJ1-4,CASSPGTNHRGGKLFF
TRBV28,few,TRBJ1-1,CASSSARLNTEAFF
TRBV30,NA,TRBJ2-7,CAWSVYRGSYEQYF
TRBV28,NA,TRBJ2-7,CASSKVVFGGLGGEQYF
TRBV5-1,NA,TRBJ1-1,CASSFYLLEAFF
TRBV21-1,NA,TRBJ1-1,CASRGIQGTEAFF
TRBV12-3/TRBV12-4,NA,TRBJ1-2,CASSKTGAYGYTF
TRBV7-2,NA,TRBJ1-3,CASSSPRYLGNTIYF
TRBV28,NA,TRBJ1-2,CASSGAYGYTF
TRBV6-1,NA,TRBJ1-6,CASSEGLGLIIDSPLHF
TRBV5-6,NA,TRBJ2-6,CASSLWDSVLSGANVLTF
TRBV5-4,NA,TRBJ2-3,CASSLGRREVDTQYF
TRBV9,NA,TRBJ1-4,CASSAEGQGETNEKLFF
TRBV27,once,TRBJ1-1,CATSDRGAEAFF
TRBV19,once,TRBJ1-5,CASSRTGDQPQHF
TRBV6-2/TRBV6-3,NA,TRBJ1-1,CASSRDRGYTEAFF